This TCR beta chain is drawn from a study of blood T cell repertoires in COVID-19. Study overall: Material from acute and convalescent COVID-19 was sourced from the United States, Italy and Spain. T cells, B-cell-depleted T cells, or PBMCs supplied cDNA or gDNA.

This CDR3 region has 15 residues. With V trimmed by 1 base and J by 6 bases, 6 bases remained unmatched. Looked up from germline, CDR1 is SEHNR and CDR2 is FQNEAQ (reference sequence). This clone was seen a handful of times. In the source study's methods: Reference gene primer amplification yielded estimated nucleated cell counts. Generated by immunoSEQ multiplex PCR, the TCRdb table keeps only in-frame clones and is missing some. V and J calls and clone size are as listed in that table; D and trimming were resolved from the DNA. This sample carries 150,000 or so clones, 70% to 90% of them seen once, and the ten largest clones take roughly 8.7%.

V usage is TRBV7-9 and J usage is TRBJ2-7, with TRBD2 identical over 10 bases. The receptor comes from a woman aged 55 to 70 with acute or convalescent COVID-19. The material sequenced was peripheral blood. CDR3 nucleotide sequence: TGTGCCAGCAGCTTAGGTAGCGGGGGGTATACCGAGCAGTACTTC. Translation gives CASSLGSGGYTEQYF.